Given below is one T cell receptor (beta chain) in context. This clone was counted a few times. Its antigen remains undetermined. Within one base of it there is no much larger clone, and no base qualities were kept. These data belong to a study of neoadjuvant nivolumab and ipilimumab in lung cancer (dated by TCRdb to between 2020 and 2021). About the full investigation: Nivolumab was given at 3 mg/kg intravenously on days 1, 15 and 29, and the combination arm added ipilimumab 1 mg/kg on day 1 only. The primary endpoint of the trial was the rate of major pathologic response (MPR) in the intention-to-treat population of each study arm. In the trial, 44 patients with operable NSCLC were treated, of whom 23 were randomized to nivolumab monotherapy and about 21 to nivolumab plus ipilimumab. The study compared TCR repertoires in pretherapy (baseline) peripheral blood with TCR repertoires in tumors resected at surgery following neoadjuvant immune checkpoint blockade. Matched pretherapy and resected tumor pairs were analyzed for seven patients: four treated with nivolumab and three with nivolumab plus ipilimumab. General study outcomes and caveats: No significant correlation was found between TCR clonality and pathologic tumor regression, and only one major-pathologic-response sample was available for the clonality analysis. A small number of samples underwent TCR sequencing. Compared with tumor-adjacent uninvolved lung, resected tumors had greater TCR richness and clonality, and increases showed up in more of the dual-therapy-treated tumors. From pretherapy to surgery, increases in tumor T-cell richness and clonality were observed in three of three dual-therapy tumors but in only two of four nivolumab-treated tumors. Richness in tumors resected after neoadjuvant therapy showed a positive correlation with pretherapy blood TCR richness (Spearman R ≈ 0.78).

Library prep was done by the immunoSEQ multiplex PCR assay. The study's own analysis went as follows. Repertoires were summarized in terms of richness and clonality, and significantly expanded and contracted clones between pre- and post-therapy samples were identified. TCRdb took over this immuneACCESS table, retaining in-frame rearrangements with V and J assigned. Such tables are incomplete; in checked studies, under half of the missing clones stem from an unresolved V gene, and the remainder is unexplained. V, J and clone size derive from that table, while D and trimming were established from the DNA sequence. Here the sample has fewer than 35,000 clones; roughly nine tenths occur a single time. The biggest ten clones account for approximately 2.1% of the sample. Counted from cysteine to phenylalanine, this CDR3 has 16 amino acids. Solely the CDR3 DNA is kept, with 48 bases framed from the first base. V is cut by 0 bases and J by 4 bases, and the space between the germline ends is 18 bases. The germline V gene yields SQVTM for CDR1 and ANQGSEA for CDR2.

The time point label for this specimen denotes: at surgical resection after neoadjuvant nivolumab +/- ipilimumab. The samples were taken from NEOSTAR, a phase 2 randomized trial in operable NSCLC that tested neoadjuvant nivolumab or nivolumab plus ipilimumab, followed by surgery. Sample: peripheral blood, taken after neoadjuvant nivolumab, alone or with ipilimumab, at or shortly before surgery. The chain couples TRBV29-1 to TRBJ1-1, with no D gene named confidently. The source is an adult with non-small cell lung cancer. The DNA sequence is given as TGCAGCGTTGAAGACCTGGGTGGGGAGCGAAGCACTGAAGCTTTCTTT. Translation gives CSVEDLGGERSTEAFF.